What follows are 21 T cell receptor beta chains derived from one specimen sequenced in a study of beta chain features in type 1 diabetes. Study outcomes and limitations: TCRB CDR3s were moderately but significantly shorter in Type 1 diabetes patients in all four CD4+ subsets.

Their target antigens are unknown. As every portion of the isolated RNA was reverse transcribed, the sequencing read expressed TCRB transcripts. TCRdb's copy holds only in-frame clones and misses some; the assay was immunoSEQ multiplex PCR. Seen here are 600,000 to 700,000 clones, 13% observed once, and the top ten hold 0.022%. The material sequenced was naive CD4+ T cells from blood. These TCRs come from a man in his late teens or twenties with type 1 diabetes.

This chain connects TRBV28 to TRBJ2-7; perhaps TRBD1 as D (6 bases). This CDR3 is 14 amino acids long. Trimming left V 5 bases short and J 4 bases short, with 15 bases between. From germline, CDR1 is MDHEN and CDR2 SYDVKM. This chain's CDR3 is CASSPGDTHYEQYF. Written as DNA, the CDR3 is TGTGCCAGCAGTCCCGGGGACACCCATTACGAGCAGTACTTC.

The sample holds a few counts of this clone. The rearrangement uses TRBV19 and TRBJ1-2; D gene ambiguous. This CDR3 has 13 amino acids. V lost 2 bases to trimming and J lost 2 bases, with 6 bases between them. Germline values: CDR1 LNHDA, CDR2 SQIVND (reference sequence). CDR3 DNA sequence: TGTGCCAGTAGTATATCAAGCAACTATGGCTACACCTTC. Protein product: CASSISSNYGYTF.

This clone was seen a handful of times. The chain couples TRBV6-1 to TRBJ2-1; 8 bases align to TRBD2. V dropped 4 bases and J dropped 4; count of bases not matched to a gene: 9. From germline, CDR1 is MNHNS and CDR2 SASEGT. CDR3 length equals 16 residues. This chain's CDR3 is CASSGLSTSGYNEQFF. The DNA for the CDR3 is TGTGCCAGCAGTGGATTAAGTACTAGCGGATACAATGAGCAGTTCTTC.

The CDR3 region is CASKPGRGISYEQYF. The DNA for the CDR3 is TGTGCCAGCAAGCCGGGCAGGGGGATCTCCTACGAGCAGTACTTC. The chain uses TRBV2 and TRBJ2-7, with 7 bases identical to TRBD1. CDR3 length: 15 amino acids. V shed 7 bases, J shed 0 bases, and the junction held 9 bases outside the gene matches. The germline V gene has CDR1 SNHLY and CDR2 FYNNEI.

The V and J genes are TRBV6-1 and TRBJ1-4, with 12 bases that match TRBD1. Germline CDR1 and CDR2: MNHNS and SASEGT. The CDR3 runs to 14 residues. Trimming took 9 bases from V and 7 from J; bases not matched to a gene: 6. The CDR3 nucleotides are TGTGCCAGTTCGGGACAGGGGGCAGGTGAAAAACTGTTTTTT. It encodes CASSGQGAGEKLFF.

The chain has TRBV25-1 and TRBJ1-1, with D possibly being TRBD1 (6 bases). The length of the CDR3 is 13 residues. Per the germline V gene, CDR1 is MGHDK and CDR2 is SYGVNS. Trimming pared 4 bases from V and 5 bases from J, leaving 11 bases between. As DNA, the CDR3 is TGTGCCAGCAGTGCAGGGGTTAGGACTGAAGCTTTCTTT. Translation: CASSAGVRTEAFF.

The chain recombines TRBV7-9 with TRBJ2-1, with 8 bases fitting TRBD1. The germline V gene has CDR1 SEHNR and CDR2 FQNEAQ (reference sequence). Trimming took 4 bases from V and 8 from J; bases not matched to a gene: 7. This CDR3 spans 14 amino acids. CDR3 nucleotide sequence: TGTGCCAGCAGCTCCTGGGACAGGTTGCATGAGCAGTTCTTC. This translates into CASSSWDRLHEQFF.

The J gene is TRBJ2-5, the V gene TRBV7-2; D not certain. CDR1 and CDR2 (germline): SGHTA, FQGNSA. The length of the CDR3 is 12 residues. Deletions cut 5 bases from V and 4 bases from J, with 8 bases between. CDR3 nucleotides: TGTGCCAGCAGCACCTTTGCAGAGACCCAGTACTTC. It specifies CASSTFAETQYF.

This clone was seen only a few times. The V and J genes are TRBV7-9 and TRBJ1-5, with D maybe TRBD1 (5 bases). This CDR3 comprises 13 residues. Trimming left V 7 bases short and J 2 bases short, with 9 bases between. CDR1 is SEHNR, CDR2 FQNEAQ, per germline (reference sequence). The CDR3, as DNA: TGTGCCAGCACGGGAGGGGGCAATCAGCCCCAGCATTTT. Encoded protein: CASTGGGNQPQHF.

The chain joins TRBV2 to TRBJ2-1; D gene uncertain. CDR1 is SNHLY and CDR2 is FYNNEI in the germline V gene. Trimming took off 7 bases at V and 5 bases at J, with 6 bases between the two ends. This CDR3 region has 11 residues. As DNA, the CDR3 is TGTGCCAGCACTAGGGACAATGAGCAGTTCTTC. Its translation: CASTRDNEQFF.

The chain couples TRBV2 to TRBJ2-7; no definite D call. The germline gives CDR1 SNHLY, CDR2 FYNNEI. Trimming removed 5 bases from V and 1 base from J, with 6 bases in between. The CDR3 sequence is 12 residues long. CDR3 sequence: CASSNRSYEQYF. As DNA, the CDR3 is TGTGCCAGCAGTAACAGATCCTACGAGCAGTACTTC. The complete variable domain, with remaining parts taken from reference TRBV2 and TRBJ2-7, reads EPEVTQTPSHQVTQMGQEVILRCVPISNHLYFYWYRQILGQKVEFLVSFYNNEISEKSEIFDDQFSVERPDGSNFTLKIRSTKLEDSAMYFCASSNRSYEQYFGPGTRLTVT.

This clone was counted between two and nine times. The chain joins TRBV9 to TRBJ1-3; a possible D gene is TRBD1 (6 bases). Germline CDR1 SGDLS, CDR2 YYNGEE. V was pared by 3 bases and J by 5 bases, with 12 bases between. The CDR3 is made up of 14 amino acids. The CDR3: CASSERQVRNTIYF. The CDR3 bases are TGTGCCAGCAGCGAGCGACAGGTCCGAAACACCATATATTTT.

This sequence joins TRBV5-1 and TRBJ1-2; TRBD1 aligns across 8 bases. The CDR3 is made up of 15 amino acids. With 1 base clipped from V and 5 bases from J, the junction kept 7 bases outside the gene matches. The germline CDR1 and CDR2 sequences are SGHRS and YFSETQ. The CDR3 loop is CASSLFQGAPYGYTF. The CDR3 region has the DNA TGCGCCAGCAGCTTGTTCCAGGGGGCCCCTTATGGCTACACCTTC.

This clone was detected a few times. This rearrangement joins TRBV5-1 to TRBJ2-3; D gene unclear. The CDR3 is 14 residues long. V was clipped by 5 bases and J by 2 bases, with 12 bases between them. The germline CDR1 and CDR2 sequences are SGHRS and YFSETQ. CDR3 sequence reads: CASRNSRYTDTQYF. DNA of the CDR3: TGCGCCAGCAGAAATAGCAGGTACACAGATACGCAGTATTTT.

This clone has only a few counts. The chain is built from TRBV10-3 and TRBJ1-5, with D uncertain. The CDR3 sequence is 16 residues long. The germline V gene encodes CDR1 ENHRY and CDR2 SYGVKD. V lost 0 bases, J lost 0 bases, and 9 bases lay in between. The CDR3 is CAISESPSYSNQPQHF. DNA for the CDR3: TGTGCCATCAGTGAGTCCCCAAGCTATAGCAATCAGCCCCAGCATTTT.

There are a few counts of this clone. V usage is TRBV7-9 and J usage is TRBJ2-3; D is unresolved. Germline CDR1 reads SEHNR; CDR2 reads FQNEAQ (reference sequence). This CDR3 contains 11 residues. The ends were cut back, 4 bases at V and 5 bases at J, with 4 bases in the middle. This chain's CDR3 is CASSYQDTQYF. DNA for the CDR3: TGTGCCAGCAGCTATCAAGATACGCAGTATTTT.

A few counts support this clone. V gene TRBV19 combines with J gene TRBJ1-4; D unresolved. Trimming removed 4 bases at V and 7 bases at J, with 13 bases between. The CDR3 is made up of 14 amino acids. Looked up from germline, CDR1 is LNHDA and CDR2 is SQIVND (reference sequence). As DNA, the CDR3 is TGTGCCAGTAGTAGAGGAGTGGAAGGTGAAAAACTGTTTTTT. Residues: CASSRGVEGEKLFF. Drawing the rest from reference TRBV19 and TRBJ1-4, the complete variable domain is DGGITQSPKYLFRKEGQNVTLSCEQNLNHDAMYWYRQDPGQGLRLIYYSQIVNDFQKGDIAEGYSVSREKKESFPLTVTSAQKNPTAFYLCASSRGVEGEKLFFGSGTQLSVL.

This sequence joins TRBV7-3 and TRBJ1-5; D might be TRBD1 (5 bases). The CDR3 has 15 residues. The V end lost 3 bases, the J end lost 6 bases, and 15 bases lay between the germline ends. The germline gives CDR1 SGHTA, CDR2 FQGTGA. CDR3 nucleotide sequence: TGTGCCAGCAGCTTTGGGGGGGTTTCCGTTCAGCCCCAGCATTTT. Its protein is CASSFGGVSVQPQHF.

The rearrangement uses TRBV27 and TRBJ2-1, with D perhaps matching TRBD2 (6 bases). This CDR3 spans 14 amino acids. The V gene's germline CDR1 is MNHEY and CDR2 SMNVEV (reference sequence). Trimming shortened V by 6 bases and J by 4 bases, and 13 bases separated the two germline ends. The CDR3 loop reads CASRRDRGYNEQFF. The CDR3 DNA follows: TGTGCCAGCAGGCGGGATCGGGGGTACAATGAGCAGTTCTTC.

The chain is built from TRBV19 and TRBJ2-7; D possibly corresponds to TRBD1 (6 bases). The CDR3 is 13 amino acids. Trimming shortened V by 5 bases and J by 3 bases, and 11 bases separated the two germline ends. Germline CDR1 is LNHDA and CDR2 is SQIVND (reference sequence). The CDR3 region is CASSSGHYYEQYF. The CDR3 DNA follows: TGTGCCAGTAGTTCGGGACACTACTACGAGCAGTACTTC.

This chain joins TRBV4-1 and TRBJ1-1; no definite D call. This CDR3 has 15 residues. V was trimmed by 4 bases and J by 4 bases, leaving 16 bases between them. The V gene's germline CDR1 is MGHRA and CDR2 YSYEKL. CDR3 amino acids: CASSRESQAGTEAFF. The CDR3, as DNA: TGCGCCAGCAGCCGAGAGTCACAAGCCGGCACTGAAGCTTTCTTT.